Following are 9 T cell receptor beta chains from one sample sequenced in a study of blood T cell repertoires in COVID-19. TCRdb keeps only in-frame clones here, not all; method: immunoSEQ multiplex PCR. The table has a few hundred thousand clones, about 91% seen once. Material: peripheral blood. These receptors were collected from a woman between 45 and 65 years old with COVID-19, enrolled during active disease.

The V and J genes are TRBV6-4 and TRBJ2-3; possibly TRBD2 for D (7 bases). Germline values: CDR1 MRHNA, CDR2 SNTAGT. V dropped 6 bases and J dropped 4 bases, with 17 bases sitting between them. The CDR3 length is 15 residues. CDR3 DNA: TGTGCCAGCAGCCCCGGCGGGGGCGTATCAGATACGCAGTATTTT. It encodes CASSPGGGVSDTQYF.

The J gene is TRBJ1-1, the V gene TRBV6-6; no reliable D call. V was shortened by 4 bases and J by 4 bases, with 16 bases between the two germline ends. The CDR3 length is 15 residues. The germline gives CDR1 MNHNY, CDR2 SVGAGI (reference sequence). The CDR3 is CASSFSGAGSTEAFF. CDR3 bases: TGTGCCAGCAGTTTTTCAGGAGCGGGGAGCACTGAAGCTTTCTTT.

The V and J genes are TRBV5-1 and TRBJ2-3; 9 nucleotides align to TRBD2. Germline values: CDR1 SGHRS, CDR2 YFSETQ. The CDR3 totals 16 residues. After removal of 4 bases from V and 2 bases from J, the junction contained 8 bases not matched to a gene. CDR3 nucleotides: TGCGCCAGCAGCCGAAAGCGGGGGGTAAACACAGATACGCAGTATTTT. Encoded protein: CASSRKRGVNTDTQYF.

The chain uses TRBV3-1 (or the pseudogene TRBV3-2) and TRBJ1-6; 9 nucleotides line up with TRBD1. The V and J ends lost 3 bases and 7 bases, in that order; junction bases with no gene match: 1. The CDR3 runs to 14 residues. Germline loops: CDR1 LGHDT, CDR2 YNNKEL (reference sequence). The CDR3 coding sequence is TGTGCCAGCAGCCAGACAGGGGGGAATTCACCCCTCCACTTT. Its translation is CASSQTGGNSPLHF.

This rearrangement joins TRBV5-1 to TRBJ2-3; the match to TRBD1 covers 7 bases. The junction had 6 bases not matched to a gene; V was cut back by 2 bases and J by 0 bases. The CDR3 spans 16 residues. CDR1 and CDR2 from the germline V gene are SGHRS and YFSETQ. This chain's CDR3 is CASSFGQATSTDTQYF. As DNA, the CDR3 is TGCGCCAGCAGCTTCGGACAGGCAACTAGCACAGATACGCAGTATTTT.

This clone was detected once. The chain has TRBV7-8 and TRBJ2-3, with TRBD2 matching 8 bases. The length of the CDR3 is 14 residues. Germline trimming cut 5 bases from V and 5 bases from J; bases unmatched to any gene: 6. Germline CDR1 and CDR2: SGHVS and FQNEAQ. The CDR3 bases are TGTGCCAGCAGCGCAACTAGCGGCCTAGATACGCAGTATTTT. This gives the protein CASSATSGLDTQYF. The full variable domain, completed using reference TRBV7-8 and TRBJ2-3, is GAGVSQSPRYKVAKRGQDVALRCDPISGHVSLFWYQQALGQGPEFLTYFQNEAQLDKSGLPSDRFFAERPEGSVSTLKIQRTQQEDSAVYLCASSATSGLDTQYFGPGTRLTVL.

V gene TRBV5-4 combines with J gene TRBJ1-1, with 9 bases aligning to TRBD1. CDR3 length: 16 amino acids. Germline CDR1 reads SGHNT; CDR2 reads YYREEE (reference sequence). With 4 bases clipped from V and 1 base from J, the junction kept 8 bases outside the gene matches. The CDR3, as DNA: TGTGCCAGCAGCAGGGGACAGGGCACCACGAACACTGAAGCTTTCTTT. This sequence encodes CASSRGQGTTNTEAFF. Supplemented by reference TRBV5-4 and TRBJ1-1, the full variable domain reads ETGVTQSPTHLIKTRGQQVTLRCSSQSGHNTVSWYQQALGQGPQFIFQYYREEENGRGNFPPRFSGLQFPNYSSELNVNALELDDSALYLCASSRGQGTTNTEAFFGQGTRLTVV.

The chain carries TRBV4-2 and TRBJ2-3; tentatively, D is TRBD2 (7 bases). With 0 bases removed from V and 4 bases from J, the gap between germline ends came to 14 bases. The CDR3 length is 16 residues. CDR1 LGHNA and CDR2 YNFKEQ come from the germline V gene. This CDR3 is CASSQDSGGRADTQYF. In nucleotides, the CDR3 is TGTGCCAGCAGCCAAGATTCGGGGGGCCGGGCAGATACGCAGTATTTT.

This chain uses TRBV24-1 with TRBJ2-7, with TRBD1 matching 8 bases. Germline-derived CDR1 and CDR2 are KGHDR and SFDVKD. J was trimmed by 7 bases and V by 3 bases; bases with no gene match: 7. The CDR3 contains 14 residues. The DNA of the CDR3 is TGTGCCACCAGTGATCCTCAGGGGGCTGGGGAGCAGTACTTC. It encodes CATSDPQGAGEQYF.